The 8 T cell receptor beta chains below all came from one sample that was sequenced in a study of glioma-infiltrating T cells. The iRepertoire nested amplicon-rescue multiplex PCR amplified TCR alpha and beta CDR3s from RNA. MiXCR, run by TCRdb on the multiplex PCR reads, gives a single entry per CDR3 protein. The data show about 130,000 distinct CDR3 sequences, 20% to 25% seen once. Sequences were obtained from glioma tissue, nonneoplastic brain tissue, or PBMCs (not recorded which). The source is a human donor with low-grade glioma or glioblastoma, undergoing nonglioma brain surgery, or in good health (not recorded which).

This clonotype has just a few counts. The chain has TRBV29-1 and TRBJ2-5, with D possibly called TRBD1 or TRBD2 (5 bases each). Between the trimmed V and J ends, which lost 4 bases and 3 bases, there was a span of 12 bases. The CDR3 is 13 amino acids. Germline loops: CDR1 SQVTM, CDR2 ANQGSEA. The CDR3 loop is CSVAGTRKETQYF. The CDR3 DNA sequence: TGCAGCGTTGCCGGGACGCGAAAAGAGACCCAGTACTTC.

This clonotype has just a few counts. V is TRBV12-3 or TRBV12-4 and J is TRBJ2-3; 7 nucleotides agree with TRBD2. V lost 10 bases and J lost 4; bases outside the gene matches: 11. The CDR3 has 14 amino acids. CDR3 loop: CATHPGLPSDTQYF. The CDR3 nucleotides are TGTGCCACCCACCCGGGACTACCATCAGATACGCAGTATTTT.

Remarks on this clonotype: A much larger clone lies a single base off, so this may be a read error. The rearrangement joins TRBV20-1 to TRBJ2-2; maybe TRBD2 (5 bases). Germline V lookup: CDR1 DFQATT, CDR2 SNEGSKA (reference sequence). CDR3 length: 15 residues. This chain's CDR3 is CSARDDGVNTVELFF. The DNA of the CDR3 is TGCAGTGCTAGAGATGACGGGGTGAACACCGTGGAGCTGTTTTTT.

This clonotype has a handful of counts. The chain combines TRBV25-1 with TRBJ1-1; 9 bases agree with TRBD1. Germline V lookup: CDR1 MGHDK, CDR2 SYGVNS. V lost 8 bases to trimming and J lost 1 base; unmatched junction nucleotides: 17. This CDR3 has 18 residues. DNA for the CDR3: TGTGCCAGCGAGGAAGGGAGGGGACAGGGATTGGGGAACACTGAAGCTTTCTTT. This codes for CASEEGRGQGLGNTEAFF.

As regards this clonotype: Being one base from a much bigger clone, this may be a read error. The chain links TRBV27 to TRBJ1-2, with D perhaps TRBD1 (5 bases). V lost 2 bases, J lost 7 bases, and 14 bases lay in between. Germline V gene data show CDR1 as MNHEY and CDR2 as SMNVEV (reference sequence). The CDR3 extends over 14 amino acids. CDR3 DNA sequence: TGTGCCAGCAGTTTAGGGGACGGGGACTTTGGCTACACCTTC. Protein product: CASSLGDGDFGYTF.

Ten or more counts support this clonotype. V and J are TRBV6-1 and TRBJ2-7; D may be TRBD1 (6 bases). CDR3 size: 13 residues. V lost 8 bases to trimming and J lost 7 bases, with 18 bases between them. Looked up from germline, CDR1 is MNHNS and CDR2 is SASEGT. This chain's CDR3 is CASRRTAELEQYV. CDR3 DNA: TGTGCCAGCCGACGGACAGCCGAGTTAGAGCAGTACGTC.

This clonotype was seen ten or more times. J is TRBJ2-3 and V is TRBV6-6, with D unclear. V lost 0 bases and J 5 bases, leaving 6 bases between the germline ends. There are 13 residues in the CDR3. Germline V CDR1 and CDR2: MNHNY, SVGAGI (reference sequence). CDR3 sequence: CASSYSMKDTQYF. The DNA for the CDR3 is TGTGCCAGCAGTTACTCGATGAAAGATACGCAGTATTTT.

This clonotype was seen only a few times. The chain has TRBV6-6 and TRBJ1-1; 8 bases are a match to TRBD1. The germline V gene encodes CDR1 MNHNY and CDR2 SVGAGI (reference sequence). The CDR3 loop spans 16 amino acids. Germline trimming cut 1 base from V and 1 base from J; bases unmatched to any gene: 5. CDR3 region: CASSYWAGGQNTEAFF. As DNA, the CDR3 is TGTGCCAGCAGTTACTGGGCAGGGGGCCAGAACACTGAAGCTTTCTTT.